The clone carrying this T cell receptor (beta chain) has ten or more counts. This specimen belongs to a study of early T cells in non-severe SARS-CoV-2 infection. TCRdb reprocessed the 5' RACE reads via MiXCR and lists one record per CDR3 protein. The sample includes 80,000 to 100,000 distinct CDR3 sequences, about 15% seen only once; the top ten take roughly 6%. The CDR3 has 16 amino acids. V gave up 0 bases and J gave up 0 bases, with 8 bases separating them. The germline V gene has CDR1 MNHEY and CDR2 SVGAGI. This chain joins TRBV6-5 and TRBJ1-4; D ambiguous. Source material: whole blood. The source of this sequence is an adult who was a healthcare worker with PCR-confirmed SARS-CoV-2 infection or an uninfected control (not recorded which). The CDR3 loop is CASSYSEVATNEKLFF. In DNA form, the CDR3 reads TGTGCCAGCAGTTACTCAGAGGTGGCAACTAATGAAAAACTGTTTTTT.